This T cell receptor (beta chain) was found in a study of neurological immune-mediated disorders. This clonotype was recorded once. A much larger clone is a single base away; this may be a read error. TCRdb re-called the 5' RACE reads through MiXCR, storing one row per CDR3 protein. The sample contains under 80,000 distinct CDR3 sequences, about 9.5% of which appear only once. The CDR3 consists of 13 residues. The germline V gene has CDR1 MNHEY and CDR2 SMNVEV (reference sequence). The sequencing sample was made of PBMCs. The J gene is TRBJ2-7, the V gene TRBV27, with 7 bases identical to TRBD2. This receptor was taken from a man aged 45-65 years in good health. The CDR3 DNA sequence: TGTGTCAGCCGGGACTACCAAACCTACGAGCAGTACTTC. Protein: CVSRDYQTYEQYF.